The 19 T cell receptor beta chains presented below share a single source sample, sequenced in a study of T-cell memory formation after mild COVID-19. Using its own MiXCR run on the 5' RACE reads, TCRdb lists one record per CDR3 protein. The table lists some 340,000 distinct CDR3 sequences, approximately 12% of them singletons. The sequenced sample was PBMCs or a T cell subset sorted from them (not recorded which). All receptors come from a man in his late teens or twenties who had mild COVID-19 (a few samples of this study predate the infection). Cell type and time point are not known.

In its sample, this clonotype was seen a few times. V gene TRBV12-3 or TRBV12-4 combines with J gene TRBJ2-7, with D possibly being TRBD1 or TRBD2 (7 bases each). The V gene lost 3 bases and the J gene lost 1 base, with 13 bases spanning the gap. There are 15 residues in the CDR3. Here the CDR3 reads CASSFPRGGSYEQYF. The CDR3 region has the DNA TGTGCCAGCAGTTTTCCCAGGGGGGGTTCCTACGAGCAGTACTTC.

This clonotype was recorded a few times. The chain links TRBV24-1 to TRBJ2-6, with D possibly matching TRBD1 (5 bases). The CDR3 totals 16 residues. V gave up 4 bases and J gave up 2 bases, with 11 bases separating them. Germline values: CDR1 KGHDR, CDR2 SFDVKD. The CDR3 loop is CATSDPQGTGANVLTF. In DNA form, the CDR3 reads TGTGCCACCAGTGACCCCCAGGGTACTGGGGCCAACGTCCTGACTTTC.

The CDR3 DNA is TGTGCCAGCAGTTCCCCACAGCGGAACACTGAAGCTTTCTTT. This translates into CASSSPQRNTEAFF. The genes are TRBV6-2 or TRBV6-3 and TRBJ1-1; unclear D gene. Per the germline V gene, CDR1 is MNHEY and CDR2 is SVGEGT. Trimming shortened V by 4 bases and J by 1 base, and 10 bases separated the two germline ends. The CDR3 is 14 residues long.

The V and J genes are TRBV6-6 and TRBJ2-1, with a possible D match to TRBD1 (5 bases). CDR3 length: 14 amino acids. Germline V gene sequence: CDR1 MNHNY, CDR2 SVGAGI (reference sequence). Deletions cut 4 bases from V and 3 bases from J, with 10 bases between. CDR3 sequence reads: CASSSNRFYNEQFF. CDR3 nucleotide sequence: TGTGCCAGCAGTTCAAACAGGTTCTACAATGAGCAGTTCTTC.

The chain uses TRBV21-1 and TRBJ2-1; no DNA check was done on the table's D call, TRBD1. TRBV21-1 is an annotated pseudogene. The CDR3 covers 18 residues. Written as DNA, the CDR3 is TGTGCCAGCAGCAAAGCGCGGCTCCCCCAGGGCTCCTACAATGAGCAGTTCTTC. It codes for CASSKARLPQGSYNEQFF.

This clonotype was counted only a few times. V is TRBV19 and J is TRBJ2-3, with no clear D. The CDR3 contains 13 residues. Trimming left V 4 bases short and J 5 bases short, with 10 bases between. The germline V gene has CDR1 LNHDA and CDR2 SQIVND (reference sequence). CDR3 DNA: TGTGCCAGTAGTACGCCCATACAAGATACGCAGTATTTT. It is translated as CASSTPIQDTQYF.

The gene calls are TRBV6-5 and TRBJ1-4; 9 bases map to TRBD1. V shed 5 bases, J shed 3 bases, and the junction held 1 base outside the gene matches. The germline V gene has CDR1 MNHEY and CDR2 SVGAGI. CDR3 length: 14 residues. The CDR3: CASSRTGANEKLFF. The CDR3 coding sequence is TGTGCCAGCAGTCGGACAGGGGCTAATGAAAAACTGTTTTTT.

The chain uses TRBV29-1 and TRBJ1-5; D call uncertain. The CDR3 covers 13 residues. From germline, CDR1 is SQVTM and CDR2 ANQGSEA. Trimming took off 7 bases at V and 4 bases at J, with 14 bases between the two ends. The CDR3 here is CSAQAGTNQPQHF. As DNA, the CDR3 is TGCAGCGCCCAAGCAGGTACAAATCAGCCCCAGCATTTT.

This clonotype came up a few times. This chain connects TRBV6-2 or TRBV6-3 to TRBJ1-1; tentatively, D is TRBD1 (5 bases). V gave up 8 bases and J gave up 2 bases, with 12 bases separating them. The length of the CDR3 is 13 residues. CDR1 and CDR2 from the germline V gene are MNHEY and SVGEGT. CDR3: CASRGVGNTEAFF. The CDR3 DNA reads as TGTGCCAGCCGGGGGGTCGGCAACACTGAAGCTTTCTTT.

The V and J genes are TRBV27 and TRBJ1-2; TRBD1 might be the D (5 bases). The V and J ends lost 2 bases and 4 bases respectively, with 14 bases between them. The CDR3 runs to 15 residues. Germline loops: CDR1 MNHEY, CDR2 SMNVEV (reference sequence). DNA of the CDR3: TGTGCCAGCAGTTTAGGGACCGGCCCCTTCTATGGCTACACCTTC. Translating gives CASSLGTGPFYGYTF.

This clonotype was observed a few times. The chain joins TRBV12-3 or TRBV12-4 to TRBJ1-1; perhaps TRBD1 as D (5 bases). The CDR3 totals 14 residues. The V gene lost 4 bases and the J gene lost 2 bases, with 11 bases spanning the gap. The CDR3 sequence is CASSSGRKNTEAFF. CDR3 in DNA: TGTGCCAGCAGTTCAGGGAGGAAAAACACTGAAGCTTTCTTT.

This clonotype was picked up a small number of times. The chain combines TRBV12-3 or TRBV12-4 with TRBJ2-2; a weak D match, TRBD2 (5 bases). Trimming removed 3 bases from V and 4 bases from J, with 12 bases in between. The CDR3 runs to 15 residues. The CDR3 loop is CASSFGNPTTGELFF. The CDR3 nucleotides are TGTGCCAGCAGTTTCGGGAATCCGACCACCGGGGAGCTGTTTTTT.

This clonotype has a handful of counts. This chain uses TRBV9 with TRBJ2-3, with D possibly being TRBD2 (6 bases). Trimming shortened V by 0 bases and J by 5 bases, and 13 bases separated the two germline ends. The CDR3 has 15 residues. Germline V CDR1 and CDR2: SGDLS, YYNGEE. Here the CDR3 DNA reads TGTGCCAGCAGCGTAGCTTTCGGGGGTCTAGATACGCAGTATTTT. Protein sequence: CASSVAFGGLDTQYF.

This clonotype occurred a few times. This chain uses TRBV7-9 with TRBJ2-1, with 8 bases that match TRBD2. The CDR3 length is 16 residues. The V gene end was trimmed by 0 bases and the J gene end by 2 bases; junction bases not matched to a gene: 3. Germline CDR1 SEHNR, CDR2 FQNEAQ (reference sequence). CDR3: CASSLALRGAYNEQFF. In DNA, the CDR3 is TGTGCCAGCAGCTTAGCTTTGCGGGGGGCCTACAATGAGCAGTTCTTC.

At least ten counts were recorded for this clonotype. The chain uses TRBV28 and TRBJ2-3; tentatively, D is TRBD2 (6 bases). This CDR3 is built from 16 residues. The germline CDR1 and CDR2 sequences are MDHEN and SYDVKM. The germline V and J ends were trimmed by 5 bases and 8 bases, with 23 bases remaining between them. The CDR3 reads CASSPPGVRSPGTQYF. CDR3 DNA: TGTGCCAGCAGTCCCCCGGGAGTACGAAGTCCGGGTACGCAGTATTTT.

V and J are TRBV5-1 and TRBJ2-5, with TRBD2 identical over 7 bases. Germline CDR1 and CDR2: SGHRS and YFSETQ. V lost 2 bases, J lost 5 bases, and 6 bases stayed unmatched. CDR3 size: 14 residues. In nucleotides, the CDR3 is TGCGCCAGCAGCTTCGGACTAGTTGAGGAGACCCAGTACTTC. Its translation is CASSFGLVEETQYF.

This clonotype was seen many times. The rearrangement uses TRBV28 and TRBJ1-5; D gene ambiguous. The CDR3 is made up of 12 amino acids. Trimming shortened V by 4 bases and J by 7 bases, and 8 bases separated the two germline ends. CDR1 MDHEN and CDR2 SYDVKM come from the germline V gene. The CDR3, as DNA: TGTGCCAGCAGTTATTACCGGCAGCCCCAGCATTTT. It codes for CASSYYRQPQHF.

CDR3 residues: CASSLRGGGALEQYF. DNA of the CDR3: TGCGCCAGCAGCTTGCGGGGCGGGGGGGCCCTGGAGCAGTACTTC. This chain links TRBV5-1 with TRBJ2-7; TRBD2 aligns across 9 bases. With V trimmed by 1 base and J by 7 bases, 9 bases remained unmatched. Germline V gene lookup returns CDR1 SGHRS and CDR2 YFSETQ. The length of the CDR3 is 15 residues. Filled out from reference TRBV5-1 and TRBJ2-7, the complete variable domain reads KAGVTQTPRYLIKTRGQQVTLSCSPISGHRSVSWYQQTPGQGLQFLFEYFSETQRNKGNFPGRFSGRQFSNSRSEMNVSTLELGDSALYLCASSLRGGGALEQYFGPGTRLTVT.

The rearrangement links TRBV6-2 or TRBV6-3 to TRBJ2-3; 7 bases agree with TRBD2. The CDR3 spans 16 residues. Trimming took 2 bases from V and 5 from J; bases not matched to a gene: 10. Germline-derived CDR1 and CDR2 are MNHEY and SVGEGT. The CDR3 nucleotides are TGTGCCAGCAGTTACGGGGAACGGGGGGTTGGAGATACGCAGTATTTT. It is translated as CASSYGERGVGDTQYF.